The next 27 T cell receptor beta chains were all read from a single sample in a study of T cell repertoires in cytomegalovirus infection (dated by TCRdb to the late 2010s). The treatment or condition label, read with the paper, signifies: in vitro stimulation with specific CMV peptide epitopes to enrich CMV-specific T cells. Their specific antigens are unknown. TCRdb shows the sequencer as Illumina HiSeq 1500. TCRdb handled the public reads itself, with Q25 trimming in fastp and clone calling in MiXCR, and kept productive beta chains. CDR3 protein duplicates are merged, each entry listing the most common genes and DNA. The sample table lists 750,000 to 950,000 distinct CDR3 sequences, approximately 32% of them with a count of one. Together, the top ten hold roughly 13% of the sample. The source was cultured CD8+ T cells from PBMCs, collected from culture after CMV antigen stimulation. The source is a human donor in good health (CMV status not recorded). Some clones in this sample may be carry-over from other donors' samples.

Many counts were recorded for this clonotype. The chain joins TRBV12-3 or TRBV12-4 to TRBJ1-6; D uncertain. Trimming left V 6 bases short and J 7 bases short, with 7 bases between. The CDR3 is 12 residues long. CDR3 nucleotide sequence: TGTGCCAGCAGCCCCGCAAATTCACCCCTCCACTTT. It specifies CASSPANSPLHF.

The chain is built from TRBV27 and TRBJ2-7; TRBD1 aligns across 9 bases. Germline V gene lookup returns CDR1 MNHEY and CDR2 SMNVEV (reference sequence). V was clipped by 2 bases and J by 8 bases; unmatched bases: 4. CDR3 length: 13 residues. The chain's CDR3 is CASSLTDRGKQYV. In nucleotides, the CDR3 is TGTGCCAGCAGTTTAACGGACAGGGGAAAGCAGTACGTC.

Comment on this clonotype: A much larger clone sits a single nucleotide away, making a read error possible. The CDR3 is CASGLERGNGYTF. As DNA, the CDR3 is TGTGCCAGCGGCTTAGAACGTGGAAATGGCTACACCTTC. This rearrangement joins TRBV7-9 to TRBJ1-2; unclear D gene. Germline lookup yields CDR1 SEHNR and CDR2 FQNEAQ (reference sequence). This CDR3 spans 13 amino acids.

This clonotype was observed a few times. The J gene is TRBJ2-4, the V gene TRBV28, with 7 bases identical to TRBD1. The CDR3 has 15 amino acids. Trimming at V came to 3 bases and at J to 5 bases, leaving 7 bases not matched to a gene. Germline V gene lookup returns CDR1 MDHEN and CDR2 SYDVKM. The CDR3 protein is CASSLWGQTENIQYF. The CDR3 DNA is TGTGCCAGCAGTTTGTGGGGACAGACGGAAAACATTCAGTACTTC.

This clonotype came up a few times. The V gene is TRBV7-9, the J gene TRBJ2-7; 7 nucleotides agree with TRBD2. Germline V gene lookup returns CDR1 SEHNR and CDR2 FQNEAQ (reference sequence). CDR3 length: 16 residues. With V trimmed by 5 bases and J by 0 bases, 10 bases remained unmatched. The CDR3 reads CASSTTSGVLSYEQYF. Written as DNA, the CDR3 is TGTGCCAGCAGCACAACGAGCGGGGTCCTCTCCTACGAGCAGTACTTC.

The rearrangement joins TRBV7-2 to TRBJ2-1, with TRBD1 matching over 12 bases. Trimming removed 5 bases from V and 9 bases from J; junction bases left unmatched: 5. CDR3 size: 14 residues. Per the germline V gene, CDR1 is SGHTA and CDR2 is FQGNSA. The CDR3 region has the DNA TGTGCCAGCAGCCCGGGACAGGGGGCGATTGAGCAGTTCTTC. Translating gives CASSPGQGAIEQFF.

A few counts support this clonotype. This chain joins TRBV19 and TRBJ1-1; 10 positions agree with TRBD1. Germline V gene sequence: CDR1 LNHDA, CDR2 SQIVND (reference sequence). Trimming removed 11 bases from V and 4 bases from J; junction bases left unmatched: 10. The CDR3 contains 14 residues. In DNA form, the CDR3 reads TGTGCCGCTGGGGGGACAGGGGCGTTCACTGAAGCTTTCTTT. This encodes CAAGGTGAFTEAFF.

The chain carries TRBV7-9 and TRBJ2-3; D unclear. The germline CDR1 and CDR2 sequences are SEHNR and FQNEAQ (reference sequence). This CDR3 comprises 13 residues. V was pared by 7 bases and J by 2 bases, with 10 bases between. CDR3 in amino acids: CASKWDYTDTQYF. CDR3 bases: TGTGCCAGCAAGTGGGATTACACAGATACGCAGTATTTT. The full variable domain, rest sourced from reference TRBV7-9 and TRBJ2-3, is DTGVSQNPRHKITKRGQNVTFRCDPISEHNRLYWYRQTLGQGPEFLTYFQNEAQLEKSRLLSDRFSAERPKGSFSTLEIQRTEQGDSAMYLCASKWDYTDTQYFGPGTRLTVL.

This clonotype was observed many times. The chain couples TRBV7-6 to TRBJ2-5; 7 bases line up with TRBD1. CDR3 length equals 16 residues. V shed 4 bases and J 1 base; nucleotides not matched to a gene: 9. Germline lookup yields CDR1 SGHVS and CDR2 FNYEAQ. The CDR3 nucleotides are TGTGCCAGCAGCTCGGGGACAGCGCACCTCCAAGAGACCCAGTACTTC. Amino acid sequence: CASSSGTAHLQETQYF.

This clonotype has just one count. The chain recombines TRBV19 with TRBJ2-1; no firm D call. The CDR3 has 13 residues. Per germline, CDR1 LNHDA and CDR2 SQIVND (reference sequence). V lost 5 bases and J 7 bases, leaving 12 bases between the germline ends. The CDR3 loop reads CASSLHPRNEQFF. CDR3 in DNA: TGTGCCAGTAGTCTCCACCCTAGGAATGAGCAGTTCTTC.

This clonotype has only a few counts. The rearrangement uses TRBV18 and TRBJ1-5, with D unclear. There are 17 residues in the CDR3. The germline V gene has CDR1 KGHSH and CDR2 LQKENI. Trimming shortened V by 4 bases and J by 0 bases, and 16 bases separated the two germline ends. The CDR3: CASSHLQLTDSNQPQHF. For the CDR3, the DNA is TGTGCCAGCTCACACCTCCAGTTAACGGATAGCAATCAGCCCCAGCATTTT.

The CDR3 sequence is CASSLHPGWGSSYNEQFF. In DNA, the CDR3 is TGTGCCAGCAGCCTCCACCCGGGATGGGGCAGCTCCTACAATGAGCAGTTCTTC. The rearrangement uses TRBV27 and TRBJ2-1; D could derive from TRBD1 or TRBD2 (5 bases each). Between the trimmed V and J ends, which lost 6 bases and 0 bases, there was a span of 21 bases. Looked up from germline, CDR1 is MNHEY and CDR2 is SMNVEV (reference sequence). The CDR3 length is 18 residues.

The chain couples TRBV29-1 to TRBJ2-1, with TRBD1 matching over 8 bases. This CDR3 spans 12 amino acids. After removal of 4 bases from V and 4 bases from J, the junction contained 0 bases not matched to a gene. The germline V gene has CDR1 SQVTM and CDR2 ANQGSEA. CDR3 sequence (DNA): TGCAGCGTTGGGACAGGGTACAATGAGCAGTTCTTC. Translated, it gives CSVGTGYNEQFF.

This clonotype has only a few counts. The chain links TRBV12-3 or TRBV12-4 to TRBJ2-2; no definite D call. This CDR3 comprises 15 residues. The ends were cut back, 3 bases at V and 3 bases at J, with 11 bases in the middle. The CDR3 DNA is TGTGCCAGCAGTTTGTTTGGGCCGCACACCGGGGAGCTGTTTTTT. Its protein is CASSLFGPHTGELFF.

This clonotype occurred a few times. The chain uses TRBV20-1 and TRBJ2-1; 11 bases fit TRBD2. The germline V gene has CDR1 DFQATT and CDR2 SNEGSKA (reference sequence). V shed 3 bases, J shed 11 bases, and the junction held 9 bases outside the gene matches. CDR3 length: 14 amino acids. The CDR3 bases are TGCAGTGCTAGTCGGGTAGCGGGGGGGAAAAAGCAGTTCTTC. It encodes CSASRVAGGKKQFF.

The chain links TRBV12-3 or TRBV12-4 to TRBJ1-4, with D unclear. The CDR3 runs 12 residues. V was trimmed by 3 bases and J by 7 bases, leaving 6 bases between them. The CDR3 protein is CASSFPSEKLFF. The CDR3 DNA reads as TGTGCCAGCAGTTTCCCCTCTGAAAAACTGTTTTTT.

This clonotype was observed a few times. The chain combines TRBV6-1 with TRBJ2-7, with 12 nucleotides matching TRBD1. Trimming cost V 6 bases and J 4 bases; bases outside gene matches: 7. The CDR3 spans 15 residues. Germline V gene data show CDR1 as MNHNS and CDR2 as SASEGT. CDR3 amino acids: CASSKGQGAFYEQYF. The CDR3 nucleotides read TGTGCCAGCAGCAAGGGACAGGGGGCTTTTTACGAGCAGTACTTC.

The rearrangement joins TRBV11-2 to TRBJ1-1; TRBD1 aligns across 10 bases. The germline CDR1 and CDR2 sequences are SGHAT and FQNNGV. CDR3 length: 15 residues. Germline trimming cut 5 bases from V and 4 bases from J; bases unmatched to any gene: 7. This chain's CDR3 is CASSLWTGGGTEAFF. In DNA, the CDR3 is TGTGCCAGCAGCCTTTGGACAGGGGGAGGCACTGAAGCTTTCTTT. The whole variable domain, remainder taken from reference TRBV11-2 and TRBJ1-1, is EAGVAQSPRYKIIEKRQSVAFWCNPISGHATLYWYQQILGQGPKLLIQFQNNGVVDDSQLPKDRFSAERLKGVDSTLKIQPAKLEDSAVYLCASSLWTGGGTEAFFGQGTRLTVV.

This clonotype showed up just a few times. The rearrangement links TRBV5-1 to TRBJ2-2; D is ambiguous. Trimming shortened V by 1 base and J by 2 bases, and 9 bases separated the two germline ends. Germline values: CDR1 SGHRS, CDR2 YFSETQ. This CDR3 region has 15 residues. The CDR3 bases are TGCGCCAGCAGCTTGAGTTCACCTAACACCGGGGAGCTGTTTTTT. It encodes CASSLSSPNTGELFF.

The chain is built from TRBV11-2 and TRBJ2-1; D may correspond to TRBD1 or TRBD2 (6 bases each). The CDR3 contains 14 residues. Trimming took off 1 base at V and 7 bases at J, with 11 bases between the two ends. The germline V gene has CDR1 SGHAT and CDR2 FQNNGV. CDR3 protein: CASSLGGAENEQFF. CDR3 sequence (DNA): TGTGCCAGCAGCTTAGGGGGGGCCGAAAATGAGCAGTTCTTC.

This clonotype was seen a handful of times. This chain's CDR3 is CASSFRGMGTEAFF. The DNA for the CDR3 is TGTGCCAGCAGCTTTAGGGGTATGGGTACTGAAGCTTTCTTT. This sequence joins TRBV7-6 and TRBJ1-1, with D possibly TRBD1 on 5 matching bases. V lost 3 bases and J 5 bases, leaving 13 bases between the germline ends. The CDR3 extends over 14 amino acids. Germline V CDR1 and CDR2: SGHVS, FNYEAQ.

This clonotype occurred a few times. The chain has TRBV5-6 and TRBJ2-1; D call uncertain. Between the trimmed V and J ends, which lost 5 bases and 7 bases, there was a span of 10 bases. The germline V gene encodes CDR1 SGHDT and CDR2 YYEEEE. There are 12 residues in the CDR3. For the CDR3, the DNA is TGTGCCAGCAGTCCACATGAGAATGAGCAGTTCTTC. Translation gives CASSPHENEQFF.

This clonotype was picked up a small number of times. The chain combines TRBV9 with TRBJ1-1; no clear D. Germline V gene sequence: CDR1 SGDLS, CDR2 YYNGEE. The CDR3 contains 12 residues. Trimming left V 6 bases short and J 4 bases short, with 10 bases between. CDR3 region: CASKVVGTEAFF. The CDR3 DNA reads as TGTGCCAGCAAGGTTGTGGGCACTGAAGCTTTCTTT.

This clonotype was counted only a few times. The chain recombines TRBV20-1 with TRBJ1-5; weak D call: TRBD1 (6 bases). Trimming removed 0 bases at V and 3 bases at J, with 15 bases between. CDR1 DFQATT and CDR2 SNEGSKA come from the germline V gene (reference sequence). The CDR3 extends over 16 amino acids. CDR3 sequence reads: CSARDLWGDTNQPQHF. The CDR3 nucleotides read TGCAGTGCTAGAGATCTGTGGGGGGACACCAATCAGCCCCAGCATTTT.

This clonotype was detected only a few times. The chain couples TRBV27 to TRBJ1-5; 7 bases fit TRBD1. Germline assignment: CDR1 MNHEY and CDR2 SMNVEV (reference sequence). This CDR3 comprises 15 residues. V shed 6 bases and J 5 bases; nucleotides not matched to a gene: 10. The CDR3 loop is CASSPDRSPDQPQHF. The CDR3 nucleotides are TGTGCCAGCAGCCCGGACAGGAGCCCTGATCAGCCCCAGCATTTT.

This clonotype was counted between two and nine times. This rearrangement joins TRBV11-3 to TRBJ1-4; the match to TRBD1 covers 7 bases. J gave up 7 bases and V 5 bases, and 10 bases lay outside the gene matches. Germline CDR1 is SGHNT and CDR2 is YENEEA. CDR3 length equals 15 residues. CDR3: CASSPLPGQCEKLFF. The CDR3 bases are TGTGCCAGCAGCCCACTACCGGGACAGTGTGAAAAACTGTTTTTT. The full variable domain, its missing parts supplied by reference TRBV11-3 and TRBJ1-4, is EAGVVQSPRYKIIEKKQPVAFWCNPISGHNTLYWYLQNLGQGPELLIRYENEEAVDDSQLPKDRFSAERLKGVDSTLKIQPAELGDSAVYLCASSPLPGQCEKLFFGSGTQLSVL.

The chain uses TRBV7-9 and TRBJ1-2; 8 nucleotides match TRBD1. The germline CDR1 and CDR2 sequences are SEHNR and FQNEAQ (reference sequence). This CDR3 region has 14 residues. The junction had 4 bases not matched to a gene; V was cut back by 2 bases and J by 5 bases. The CDR3 bases are TGTGCCAGCAGCTTATCGGGACAGGAATATGGCTACACCTTC. Its translation is CASSLSGQEYGYTF.